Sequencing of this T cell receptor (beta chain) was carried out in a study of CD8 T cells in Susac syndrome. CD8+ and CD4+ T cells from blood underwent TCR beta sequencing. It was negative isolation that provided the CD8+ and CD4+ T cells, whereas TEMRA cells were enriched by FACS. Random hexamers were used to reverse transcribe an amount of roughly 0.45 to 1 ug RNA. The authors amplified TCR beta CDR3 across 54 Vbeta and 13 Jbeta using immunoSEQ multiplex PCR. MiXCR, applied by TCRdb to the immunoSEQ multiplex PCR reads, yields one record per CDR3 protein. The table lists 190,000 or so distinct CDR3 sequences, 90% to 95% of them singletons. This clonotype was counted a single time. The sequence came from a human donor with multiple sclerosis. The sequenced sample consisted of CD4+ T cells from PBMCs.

The CDR3 loop is CATSDNPTSGGLYNEQFF. The CDR3 nucleotides are TGTGCCACCAGTGATAACCCAACTAGCGGGGGGTTGTACAATGAGCAGTTCTTC. V and J are TRBV24-1 and TRBJ2-1, with TRBD2 identical over 12 bases. The CDR3 consists of 18 residues. Germline-derived CDR1 and CDR2 are KGHDR and SFDVKD. Unmatched junction bases numbered 9, after V lost 3 bases and J lost 4 bases.